This passage covers 16 T cell receptor beta chains from one sample sequenced in a study of blood T cell repertoires in COVID-19. The assay was immunoSEQ multiplex PCR, and TCRdb's table has in-frame clones only and misses some. The repertoire holds under 150,000 clones, with roughly 88% as singletons. Sequenced: peripheral blood. All receptors derive from a woman in her sixties or seventies with COVID-19, enrolled during active disease.

The chain has TRBV19 and TRBJ1-5; D may be TRBD1 (5 bases). Trimming left V 3 bases short and J 0 bases short, with 21 bases between. Looked up from germline, CDR1 is LNHDA and CDR2 is SQIVND (reference sequence). The CDR3 sequence is 19 residues long. This chain's CDR3 is CASSISAGPALYSNQPQHF. CDR3 nucleotide sequence: TGTGCCAGTAGTATTTCCGCGGGACCGGCCCTTTATAGCAATCAGCCCCAGCATTTT. The whole variable domain, filled in from reference TRBV19 and TRBJ1-5, reads DGGITQSPKYLFRKEGQNVTLSCEQNLNHDAMYWYRQDPGQGLRLIYYSQIVNDFQKGDIAEGYSVSREKKESFPLTVTSAQKNPTAFYLCASSISAGPALYSNQPQHFGDGTRLSIL.

V is TRBV18 and J is TRBJ1-5; D is uncertain. V shed 3 bases and J shed 6 bases, with 15 bases lying between them. There are 15 residues in the CDR3. The germline V gene has CDR1 KGHSH and CDR2 LQKENI. CDR3 DNA sequence: TGTGCCAGCTCACCCCCGCATGTAGTTGGTCAGCCCCAGCATTTT. Translation gives CASSPPHVVGQPQHF.

The chain joins TRBV7-9 to TRBJ1-4; D unresolved. Germline V gene data show CDR1 as SEHNR and CDR2 as FQNEAQ (reference sequence). The V end was cut by 5 bases, the J end by 3 bases, with 13 bases between. This CDR3 comprises 15 residues. CDR3 DNA: TGTGCCAGCAGCCGACGGGATTACTCTAATGAAAAACTGTTTTTT. Translated: CASSRRDYSNEKLFF.

The chain carries TRBV5-6 and TRBJ2-7, with D tentatively TRBD1 (7 bases). Per the germline V gene, CDR1 is SGHDT and CDR2 is YYEEEE. V was shortened by 7 bases and J by 3 bases, with 14 bases between the two germline ends. This CDR3 has 13 amino acids. CDR3 coding DNA: TGTGCCAGCGGTCGACAGGGAGGCTACGAGCAGTACTTC. Amino acids: CASGRQGGYEQYF.

The chain has TRBV27 and TRBJ1-6; D is possibly TRBD1 (6 bases). Germline V CDR1 and CDR2: MNHEY, SMNVEV (reference sequence). The CDR3 length is 14 residues. Trimming left V 0 bases short and J 11 bases short, with 11 bases between. The CDR3 sequence is CASSLSPGEPPLHF. DNA of the CDR3: TGTGCCAGCAGTTTATCACCAGGGGAGCCACCCCTCCACTTT.

V usage is TRBV6-5 and J usage is TRBJ2-5; TRBD1 matches 7 bases. The germline CDR1 and CDR2 sequences are MNHEY and SVGAGI. V lost 6 bases and J lost 4; bases outside the gene matches: 8. The CDR3 covers 14 residues. CDR3 coding DNA: TGTGCCAGCAGGAGGGAGACAGGGCCAGAGACCCAGTACTTC. As protein: CASRRETGPETQYF.

The chain links TRBV9 to TRBJ1-3; 7 bases align to TRBD1. Per the germline V gene, CDR1 is SGDLS and CDR2 is YYNGEE. The V and J ends lost 7 bases and 4 bases, in that order; junction bases with no gene match: 8. The CDR3 sequence is 14 residues long. The chain's CDR3 is CASATGDGGNTIYF. The CDR3, as DNA: TGTGCCAGCGCCACAGGGGATGGCGGAAACACCATATATTTT.

The V and J genes are TRBV24-1 and TRBJ2-1; TRBD1 agrees at 7 bases. J was trimmed by 7 bases and V by 5 bases; bases with no gene match: 7. The CDR3 has 14 amino acids. Germline CDR1 and CDR2: KGHDR and SFDVKD. The CDR3 nucleotides are TGTGCCACCAGTGTGAAGGGGGCGACGAATGAGCAGTTCTTC. Its protein is CATSVKGATNEQFF.

This rearrangement joins TRBV7-9 to TRBJ2-7; D possibly corresponds to TRBD2 (5 bases). Trimming pared 5 bases from V and 6 bases from J, leaving 11 bases between. From germline, CDR1 is SEHNR and CDR2 FQNEAQ (reference sequence). The CDR3 runs to 12 residues. CDR3 amino acids: CASSPGLVEQYF. The DNA of the CDR3 is TGTGCCAGCAGCCCAGGACTCGTCGAGCAGTACTTC.

The gene calls are TRBV2 and TRBJ2-2, with TRBD2 as a possible D gene (6 bases). CDR3 size: 12 residues. Germline lookup yields CDR1 SNHLY and CDR2 FYNNEI. Trimming took off 8 bases at V and 14 bases at J, with 18 bases between the two ends. The CDR3 sequence: CASAEVGGRLFF. Here the CDR3 DNA reads TGTGCCAGCGCCGAGGTGGGGGGACGTCTGTTTTTT.

The chain couples TRBV19 to TRBJ1-1, with TRBD1 matching over 8 bases. In germline, CDR1 is LNHDA, CDR2 SQIVND (reference sequence). The CDR3 loop spans 16 amino acids. Trimming removed 1 base from V and 1 base from J; junction bases left unmatched: 5. CDR3 loop: CASSIVGDRSNTEAFF. DNA of the CDR3: TGTGCCAGTAGTATAGTGGGGGACAGGTCGAACACTGAAGCTTTCTTT.

The rearrangement links TRBV19 to TRBJ2-7, with 10 nucleotides matching TRBD2. V was clipped by 6 bases and J by 0 bases; unmatched bases: 2. Germline V lookup: CDR1 LNHDA, CDR2 SQIVND (reference sequence). The CDR3 covers 14 residues. The CDR3 is CASSSGGASYEQYF. The CDR3 DNA follows: TGTGCCAGTAGCAGCGGGGGGGCCTCCTACGAGCAGTACTTC.

The chain carries TRBV6-5 and TRBJ1-5; D may be TRBD1 (6 bases). CDR1 and CDR2 from the germline V gene are MNHEY and SVGAGI. Trimming took off 10 bases at V and 5 bases at J, with 18 bases between the two ends. This CDR3 is built from 14 residues. In DNA form, the CDR3 reads TGTGCCACCGTTCGGGGGGCTTTTGATCAGCCCCAGCATTTT. Its translation: CATVRGAFDQPQHF.

A single count supports this clone. The rearrangement links TRBV4-3 to TRBJ1-1; D is perhaps TRBD1 (5 bases). Germline-derived CDR1 and CDR2 are LGHNA and YSLEER. CDR3 size: 15 residues. Deletions cut 8 bases from V and 2 bases from J, with 18 bases between. The CDR3 loop is CASVIGAGTNTEAFF. CDR3 sequence (DNA): TGCGCCAGCGTCATAGGTGCAGGGACTAACACTGAAGCTTTCTTT.

With regard to this clone: The junction does not match germline at one end; this may be a read error. The chain is built from TRBV29-1 and TRBJ2-7; 9 bases agree with TRBD2. The CDR3 runs 13 residues. CDR1 is SQVTM, CDR2 ANQGSEA, per germline. The CDR3 loop is CSGSSGGSSEQYF. Here the CDR3 DNA reads TGCAGCGGGTCCAGCGGGGGGTCCTCCGAGCAGTACTTC.

The V and J genes are TRBV7-9 and TRBJ1-2; TRBD1 aligns across 8 bases. CDR1 and CDR2 (germline): SEHNR, FQNEAQ (reference sequence). The CDR3 sequence is 14 residues long. V shed 7 bases, J shed 3 bases, and the junction held 7 bases outside the gene matches. The CDR3 DNA reads TGTGCCAGCAATATTGACAGGGGCGACTATGGCTACACCTTC. Protein product: CASNIDRGDYGYTF. The entire variable domain, with the rest obtained from reference TRBV7-9 and TRBJ1-2, is as follows: DTGVSQNPRHKITKRGQNVTFRCDPISEHNRLYWYRQTLGQGPEFLTYFQNEAQLEKSRLLSDRFSAERPKGSFSTLEIQRTEQGDSAMYLCASNIDRGDYGYTFGSGTRLTVV.